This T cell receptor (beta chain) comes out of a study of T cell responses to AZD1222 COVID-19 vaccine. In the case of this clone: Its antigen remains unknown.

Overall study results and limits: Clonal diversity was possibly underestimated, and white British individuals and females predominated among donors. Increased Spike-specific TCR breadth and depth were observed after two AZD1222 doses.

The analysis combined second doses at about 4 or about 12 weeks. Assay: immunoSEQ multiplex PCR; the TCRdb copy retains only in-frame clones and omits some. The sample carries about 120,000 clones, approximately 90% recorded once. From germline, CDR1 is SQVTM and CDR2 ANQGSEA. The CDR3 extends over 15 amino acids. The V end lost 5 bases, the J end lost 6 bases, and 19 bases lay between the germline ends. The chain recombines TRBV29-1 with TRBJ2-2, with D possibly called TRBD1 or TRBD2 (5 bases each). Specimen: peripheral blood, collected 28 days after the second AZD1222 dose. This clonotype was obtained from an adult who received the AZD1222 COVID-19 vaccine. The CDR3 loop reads CSVLGSGGFPGELFF. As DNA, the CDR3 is TGCAGCGTTCTTGGTAGTGGGGGTTTCCCCGGGGAGCTGTTTTTT.